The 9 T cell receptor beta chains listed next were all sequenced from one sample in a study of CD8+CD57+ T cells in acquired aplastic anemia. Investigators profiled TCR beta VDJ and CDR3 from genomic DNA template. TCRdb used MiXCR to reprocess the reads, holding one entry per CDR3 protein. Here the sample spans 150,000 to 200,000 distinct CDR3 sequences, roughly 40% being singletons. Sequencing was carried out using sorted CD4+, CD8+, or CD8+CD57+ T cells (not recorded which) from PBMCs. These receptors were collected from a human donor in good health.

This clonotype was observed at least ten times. The CDR3 region is CSHRLAGVGEQYF. In DNA form, the CDR3 reads TGCAGTCACCGACTAGCGGGAGTAGGCGAGCAGTACTTC. The rearrangement joins TRBV20-1 to TRBJ2-7; 12 bases are a match to TRBD2. The CDR3 consists of 13 residues. V lost 8 bases to trimming and J lost 6 bases; unmatched junction nucleotides: 8. Germline V gene data show CDR1 as DFQATT and CDR2 as SNEGSKA (reference sequence).

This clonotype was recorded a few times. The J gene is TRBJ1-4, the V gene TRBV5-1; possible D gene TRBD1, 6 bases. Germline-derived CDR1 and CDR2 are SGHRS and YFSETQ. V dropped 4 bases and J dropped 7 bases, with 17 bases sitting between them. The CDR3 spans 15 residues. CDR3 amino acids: CASSALQGAVEKLFF. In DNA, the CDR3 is TGCGCCAGCAGCGCCTTACAGGGAGCGGTTGAAAAACTGTTTTTT.

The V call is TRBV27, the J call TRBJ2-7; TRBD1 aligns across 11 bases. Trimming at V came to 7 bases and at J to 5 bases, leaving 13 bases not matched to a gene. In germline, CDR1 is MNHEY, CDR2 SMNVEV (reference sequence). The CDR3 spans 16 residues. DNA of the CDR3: TGTGCCAGCACCACACGGGCAGGACAGGGGGCAAACGAGCAGTACTTC. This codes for CASTTRAGQGANEQYF.

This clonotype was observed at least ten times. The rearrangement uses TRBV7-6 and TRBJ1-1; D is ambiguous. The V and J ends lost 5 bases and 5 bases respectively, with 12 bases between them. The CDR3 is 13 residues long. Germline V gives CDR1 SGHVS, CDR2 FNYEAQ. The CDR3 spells CASSAEVETEAFF. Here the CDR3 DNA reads TGTGCCAGCAGCGCGGAGGTGGAGACTGAAGCTTTCTTT.

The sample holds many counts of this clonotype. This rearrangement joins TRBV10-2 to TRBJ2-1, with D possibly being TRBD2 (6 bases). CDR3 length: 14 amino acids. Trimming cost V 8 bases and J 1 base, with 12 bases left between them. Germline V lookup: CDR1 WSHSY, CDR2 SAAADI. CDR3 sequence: CASRASASYNEQFF. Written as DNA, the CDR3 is TGCGCCAGCCGGGCTAGCGCATCCTACAATGAGCAGTTCTTC.

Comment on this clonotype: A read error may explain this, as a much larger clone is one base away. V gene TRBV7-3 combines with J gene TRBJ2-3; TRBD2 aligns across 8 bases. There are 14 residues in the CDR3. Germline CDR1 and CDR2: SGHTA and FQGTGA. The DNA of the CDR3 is TGTGCCAGCAGCACCGGACTAGCCACAGTTACGCAGTATTTT. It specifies CASSTGLATVTQYF.

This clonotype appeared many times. As DNA, the CDR3 is TGTGCCAGCAGACGAACAGGGGGCGAAAATCAGCCCCAGCATTTT. This sequence encodes CASRRTGGENQPQHF. This sequence joins TRBV12-3 or TRBV12-4 and TRBJ1-5, with 9 positions matching TRBD1. V lost 6 bases and J lost 4; bases outside the gene matches: 7. The CDR3 runs 15 residues.

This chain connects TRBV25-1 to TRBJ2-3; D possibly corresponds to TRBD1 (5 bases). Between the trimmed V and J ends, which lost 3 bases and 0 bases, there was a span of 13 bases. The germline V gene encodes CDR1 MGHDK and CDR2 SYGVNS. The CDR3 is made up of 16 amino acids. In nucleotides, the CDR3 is TGTGCCAGCAGTGACAGGGCCAGCTTAAGCACAGATACGCAGTATTTT. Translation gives CASSDRASLSTDTQYF.

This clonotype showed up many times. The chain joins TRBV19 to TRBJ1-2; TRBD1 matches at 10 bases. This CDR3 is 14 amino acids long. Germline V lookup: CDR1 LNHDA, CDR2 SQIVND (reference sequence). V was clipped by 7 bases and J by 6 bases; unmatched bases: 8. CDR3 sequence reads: CASTVTGTGDGYTF. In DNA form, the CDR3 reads TGTGCCAGTACGGTAACCGGGACAGGGGATGGCTACACCTTC. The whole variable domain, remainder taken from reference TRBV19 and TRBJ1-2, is DGGITQSPKYLFRKEGQNVTLSCEQNLNHDAMYWYRQDPGQGLRLIYYSQIVNDFQKGDIAEGYSVSREKKESFPLTVTSAQKNPTAFYLCASTVTGTGDGYTFGSGTRLTVV.